Listed here is a single TCR beta chain. What it binds is unknown. The data are from a study of OX40 agonist ivuxolimab in advanced cancers. Trimming took 7 bases from V and 1 from J; bases not matched to a gene: 16. The CDR3 is made up of 18 amino acids. Germline-derived CDR1 and CDR2 are LNHDA and SQIVND (reference sequence). Regarding the study as a whole: There was clonal expansion of CD4+ and CD8+ blood T cells by week 6 at 0.1 to 3.0 mg/kg.

Assay: immunoSEQ multiplex PCR; the TCRdb copy retains only in-frame clones and omits some. The sample records over 80,000 clones, 80% to 95% being singletons. The origin of this receptor is an adult with an advanced solid tumor such as melanoma, head and neck, liver or kidney cancer. This chain links TRBV19 with TRBJ1-2; TRBD1 aligns across 9 bases. Source: CD4+ or CD8+ T cells sorted from blood, taken in a trial of the OX40 agonist ivuxolimab. The CDR3 nucleotides read TGTGCCAGTACCCCGTTATGGACAGGGGACTTCTTTAACTATGGCTACACCTTC. This codes for CASTPLWTGDFFNYGYTF.